The 7 T cell receptor beta chains below all came from one sample that was sequenced in a study of blood T cells in healthy people across ages. Using a J-beta primer mix together with a sample-barcoded 5' primer, a second PCR was run for about 6 to 11 cycles. TCRdb itself ran the 5' RACE reads through MiXCR, one entry per CDR3 protein. The sample yields approximately 690,000 distinct CDR3 sequences, around 54% seen once. What was sequenced was blood. The origin of the receptors is a man in his 60s in good health.

This clonotype turned up a few times. This chain joins TRBV10-3 and TRBJ2-5; tentative D call: TRBD1 (5 bases). The DNA matches TRBJ2-7 better at its end, which makes the J call doubtful. The V gene's germline CDR1 is ENHRY and CDR2 SYGVKD. The length of the CDR3 is 14 residues. The CDR3 DNA sequence: TGTGCCATCAGTGAGACCAGGGATTACTACGAGCAGTACTTC. Its translation is CAISETRDYYEQYF.

This clonotype was recorded only once. This chain connects TRBV12-5 to TRBJ2-1, with 7 bases matching TRBD1. CDR3 length equals 15 residues. Looked up from germline, CDR1 is LGHNT and CDR2 is FRNRAP. V dropped 3 bases and J dropped 0; count of bases not matched to a gene: 2. CDR3 sequence: CASGLQGSSYNEQFF. CDR3 nucleotide sequence: TGTGCTAGTGGTTTACAGGGGAGCTCCTACAATGAGCAGTTCTTC. Combining the CDR3 with reference TRBV12-5 and TRBJ2-1 gives the whole variable domain DARVTQTPRHKVTEMGQEVTMRCQPILGHNTVFWYRQTMMQGLELLAYFRNRAPLDDSGMPKDRFSAEMPDATLATLKIQPSEPRDSAVYFCASGLQGSSYNEQFFGPGTRLTVL.

In its sample, this clonotype was seen a few times. The V call is TRBV14, the J call TRBJ2-1; D remains unclear. Trimming removed 1 base at V and 0 bases at J, with 7 bases between. Germline V gives CDR1 SGHDN, CDR2 FVKESK. The CDR3 totals 15 residues. The CDR3 DNA follows: TGTGCCAGCAGCCAAGTGGTCATCTCCTACAATGAGCAGTTCTTC. Translating it yields CASSQVVISYNEQFF.

The chain joins TRBV7-2 to TRBJ2-3; D could derive from TRBD1 or TRBD2 (7 bases each). The CDR3 sequence is 19 residues long. Germline assignment: CDR1 SGHTA and CDR2 FQGNSA. Trimming pared 2 bases from V and 4 bases from J, leaving 25 bases between. Written as DNA, the CDR3 is TGTGCCAGCAGCTTAAACCGACAGGGAGGGGGACCCAGGGCAGATACGCAGTATTTT. This gives the protein CASSLNRQGGGPRADTQYF.

The V and J genes are TRBV12-5 and TRBJ1-6; no firm D call. CDR1 and CDR2 (germline): LGHNT, FRNRAP. V lost 2 bases and J 1 base, leaving 12 bases between the germline ends. The CDR3 runs 17 residues. Here the CDR3 DNA reads TGTGCTAGTGGTTTGACCCAGAGCGGGTCCTATAATTCACCCCTCCACTTT. The encoded protein is CASGLTQSGSYNSPLHF.

This clonotype was seen many times. This rearrangement joins TRBV20-1 to TRBJ2-5; D not resolved. V lost 3 bases to trimming and J lost 1 base, with 12 bases between them. This CDR3 spans 14 amino acids. Germline CDR1 reads DFQATT; CDR2 reads SNEGSKA (reference sequence). DNA of the CDR3: TGCAGTGCTAGGGTCCCACCGGCCCAAGAGACCCAGTACTTC. Translating it yields CSARVPPAQETQYF.

This chain connects TRBV6-5 to TRBJ2-7; D remains ambiguous. The J call is doubtful: the DNA matches TRBJ2-5 better. The CDR3 covers 16 residues. The germline gives CDR1 MNHEY, CDR2 SVGAGI. The CDR3 spells CASSYSPEGSEETQYF. The CDR3 DNA is TGTGCCAGCAGTTACTCGCCAGAAGGGTCGGAAGAGACCCAGTACTTC.